This TCR beta chain was found in a study of T cell responses to AZD1222 COVID-19 vaccine. On the study more broadly: Recipients boosted at about 4 weeks or about 12 weeks are pooled. Study-wide findings and caveats: Rises in breadth and depth of Spike-specific TCRs came after two AZD1222 doses. The study identified only six AZD1222 recipients as seropositive at baseline.

Repertoires were generated with immunoSEQ multiplex PCR, while TCRdb's copy carries only in-frame clones and drops some. The data hold about 180,000 clones, with almost 90% observed a single time. Worth noting for this clone: Its antigen is currently unknown.

V lost 2 bases, J lost 0 bases, and 13 bases lay in between. Germline CDR1 is ENHRY and CDR2 is SYGVKD. The CDR3 loop spans 17 amino acids. The clonotype originates from an adult in good health. The chain combines TRBV10-3 with TRBJ1-4; D call uncertain. This material consisted of peripheral blood, taken on day 0 of AZD1222 vaccination. The CDR3 spells CAISEPTRRTTNEKLFF. Written as DNA, the CDR3 is TGTGCCATCAGTGAGCCTACCCGACGGACAACTAATGAAAAACTGTTTTTT.